This T cell receptor (beta chain) was captured in a study of cytomegalovirus exposure and HLA in healthy donors. Study overall: The 90 to 150 validation repertoires used a platform that matched the one used for the approximately 610 first-cohort repertoires, as a later analysis reported.

The study, taken as a whole, reports: Generally TCR sequences proved uncommon, though certain public TCRs appeared in numerous donors. The authors enumerated 150 to 200 TCR beta chains as linked to cytomegalovirus.

About this clone itself: Its matching antigen is unknown.

Trimming cost V 7 bases and J 0 bases; bases outside gene matches: 14. This CDR3 has 17 amino acids. Germline CDR1 is MRHNA and CDR2 is SNTAGT. The data were produced by immunoSEQ multiplex PCR, yet TCRdb's version contains in-frame clones alone and is incomplete. Of 120,000 to 150,000 clones in the sample, around 88% were seen once. The sequence derives from a woman aged 18-29 years in good health and CMV-seropositive. The rearrangement uses TRBV6-4 and TRBJ1-1; 7 bases are shared with TRBD1. Sequenced sample: PBMCs. In nucleotides, the CDR3 is TGTGCCAGCACTCCCCCAGACAGGGAAATAATGAACACTGAAGCTTTCTTT. The encoded protein is CASTPPDREIMNTEAFF.